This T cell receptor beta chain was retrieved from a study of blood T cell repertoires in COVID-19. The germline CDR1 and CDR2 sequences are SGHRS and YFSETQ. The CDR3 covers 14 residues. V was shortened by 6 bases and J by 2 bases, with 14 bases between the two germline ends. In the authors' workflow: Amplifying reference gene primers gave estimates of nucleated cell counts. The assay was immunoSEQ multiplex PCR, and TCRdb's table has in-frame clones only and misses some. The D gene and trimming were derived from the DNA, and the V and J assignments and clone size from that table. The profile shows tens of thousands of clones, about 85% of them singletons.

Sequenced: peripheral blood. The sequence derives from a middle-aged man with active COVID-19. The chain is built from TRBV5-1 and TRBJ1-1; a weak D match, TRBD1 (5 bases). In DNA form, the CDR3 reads TGCGCCAGCACCGGGCCCGGGACTAACACTGAAGCTTTCTTT. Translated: CASTGPGTNTEAFF.